This T cell receptor beta chain was found in a study of blood T cell repertoires in COVID-19 (dated by TCRdb to the early 2020s). Study-wide context: Collaborator samples came from the United States, Italy and Spain and covered acute and convalescent phases of COVID-19. The prospective study material was composed of cDNA or gDNA derived from T cells, B-cell-depleted T cells, or PBMCs. Deeply sampled blood TCRbeta repertoires from subjects exposed to, actively infected with, or recovered from COVID-19 were included in the dataset. Where available, HLA class I and class II types were obtained from metadata supplied by the sample provider rather than from assay-based typing. Samples were obtained from the ongoing ImmuneRACE study (first 160 participants) and from 1,000 to 1,500 subjects provided by 6 global collaborators. The repertoires were released in a freely available public database intended as a resource for research on the immune response to SARS-CoV-2. A de-identified subject ID, COVID-19 status, age in years and sex were almost always included in the sample metadata. The study at large found these results: How much clinical and demographic metadata was included differed by source and by participant, and the metadata was provided uncurated.

TCRbeta CDR3 regions were amplified from genomic DNA by means of the immunoSEQ Assay, a bias-controlled multiplex PCR. Regarding the original processing steps: Nucleated cell counts per sample were estimated from amplification of reference gene primers within the assay. Sequence reads were collapsed and filtered to measure the absolute abundance of every unique TCRbeta CDR3 rearrangement. For each sample, productive Simpson clonality was calculated by taking the square root of Simpson's diversity index across productive rearrangements. The clones in this table, taken by TCRdb from immuneACCESS, are in-frame only. Not every clone is retained; where verified, under half of the shortfall comes from an unresolved V gene, and the cause of the rest is unknown. V, J and clone size derive from that table, while D and trimming were established from the DNA sequence. In this sample the table shows about 190,000 clones, around 85% of which occur a single time. The ten most abundant clones make up 1% to 1.4% of the sample.

Concerning this clone: Its antigen is currently not known. Base qualities are not at hand, and no much larger clone is one base apart.

The collaborating institutions used their own protocols to collect whole blood in K2EDTA tubes. Collaborator samples were shipped for TCRbeta analysis as frozen whole blood, isolated PBMCs, or DNA extracted from either sample type. At the junction V is shortened by 4 bases and J by 3 bases, with 8 bases in between. The germline V gene provides CDR1 SGHTA and CDR2 FQGNSA. The CDR3, cysteine through phenylalanine, is 13 amino acids long. Kept here is only the CDR3 DNA, which spans 39 bases and is read in frame from base 1. The sequenced material came from peripheral blood. This clonotype was obtained from a man younger than 45 with acute or convalescent COVID-19. The chain couples TRBV7-2 to TRBJ2-3, with the D gene not clear enough to name. The CDR3: CASSSWATDTQYF. The DNA sequence follows: TGTGCCAGCAGCTCTTGGGCTACAGATACGCAGTATTTT.